This T cell receptor (beta chain) came from a study of blood T cell repertoires in COVID-19. Trimming cost V 4 bases and J 1 base; bases outside gene matches: 13. The germline gives CDR1 SGDLS, CDR2 YYNGEE. The CDR3 totals 19 residues. Method: immunoSEQ multiplex PCR; TCRdb's copy keeps in-frame clones and lacks some. The sample lists 70,000 to 85,000 clones, about 86% occurring once. This receptor was taken from an elderly woman in a cohort sampled during active or convalescent COVID-19. The sample taken for sequencing was peripheral blood. V usage is TRBV9 and J usage is TRBJ1-3, with 11 bases fitting TRBD1. The CDR3 spells CASSSSGTGGYLSGNTIYF. CDR3 DNA sequence: TGTGCCAGCAGCTCAAGTGGGACAGGGGGATATCTTTCTGGAAACACCATATATTTT. The entire variable domain, with the rest obtained from reference TRBV9 and TRBJ1-3, is as follows: DSGVTQTPKHLITATGQRVTLRCSPRSGDLSVYWYQQSLDQGLQFLIQYYNGEERAKGNILERFSAQQFPDLHSELNLSSLELGDSALYFCASSSSGTGGYLSGNTIYFGEGSWLTVV.